The TCR beta chain under discussion was sequenced for a study of blood T cell repertoires in COVID-19. Across the whole study: The study drew acute and convalescent COVID-19 samples from the United States, Italy and Spain. PBMCs, B-cell-depleted T cells, or T cells were the source of the cDNA or gDNA that made up the material.

The CDR3 length is 17 residues. The trim removed 0 bases at V and 5 bases at J, leaving 7 bases unmatched. Germline V CDR1 and CDR2: LGHNT, FRNRAP. As handled by the study authors: Nucleated cell counts were estimated from reference gene primer amplification. Some clones are missing from TCRdb's copy, which holds only in-frame ones; the method was immunoSEQ multiplex PCR. V and J calls and clone size are those listed in that table; D and trimming were worked out from the DNA. Among nearly 350,000 clones, around nine tenths were seen once, and the ten largest hold around 3.3%. The V call is TRBV12-5, the J call TRBJ2-1, with 10 positions matching TRBD2. The sequenced material came from peripheral blood. This receptor was taken from a woman between 18 and 29 years old who had recovered from COVID-19. This CDR3 reads CASGLVTGLADHNEQFF. The DNA of the CDR3 is TGTGCTAGTGGTTTGGTAACAGGACTAGCGGACCACAATGAGCAGTTCTTC.